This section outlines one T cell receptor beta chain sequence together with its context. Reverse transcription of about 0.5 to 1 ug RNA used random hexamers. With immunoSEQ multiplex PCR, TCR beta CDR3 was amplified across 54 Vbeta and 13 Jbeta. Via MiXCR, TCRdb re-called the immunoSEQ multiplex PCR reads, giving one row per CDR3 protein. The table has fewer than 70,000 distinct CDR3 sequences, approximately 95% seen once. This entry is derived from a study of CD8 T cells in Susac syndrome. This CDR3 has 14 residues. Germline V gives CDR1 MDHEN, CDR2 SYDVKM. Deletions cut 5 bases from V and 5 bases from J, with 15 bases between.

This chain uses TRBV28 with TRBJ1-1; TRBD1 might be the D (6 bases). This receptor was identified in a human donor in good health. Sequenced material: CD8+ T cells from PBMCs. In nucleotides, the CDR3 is TGTGCCAGCAGTCTCGGACAGTCGAGTACTGAAGCTTTCTTT. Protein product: CASSLGQSSTEAFF.